This T cell receptor beta chain was captured by sequencing in a study of T cell changes during pregnancy in multiple sclerosis. Sequenced by immunoSEQ multiplex PCR; TCRdb stores in-frame clones only, minus some. The sample has under 70,000 clones; roughly 94% are singletons. Germline CDR1 SGHNT, CDR2 YENEEA. V shed 3 bases, J shed 2 bases, and the junction held 5 bases outside the gene matches. The CDR3 runs to 15 residues. This material consisted of CD8+ T cells from peripheral blood mononuclear cells, taken after pregnancy. The TCR originated in a female donor with multiple sclerosis, enrolled in a pregnancy study. The rearrangement links TRBV11-3 to TRBJ2-3; 7 bases align to TRBD2. CDR3 residues: CASSFSGGSTDTQYF. CDR3 coding DNA: TGTGCCAGCAGCTTTTCCGGGGGGTCCACAGATACGCAGTATTTT. The full variable domain, its missing parts supplied by reference TRBV11-3 and TRBJ2-3, is EAGVVQSPRYKIIEKKQPVAFWCNPISGHNTLYWYLQNLGQGPELLIRYENEEAVDDSQLPKDRFSAERLKGVDSTLKIQPAELGDSAVYLCASSFSGGSTDTQYFGPGTRLTVL.